This TCR beta chain emerged from a study of regulatory T cells in long-lasting Graves disease. Study-wide background: Those with persistent Graves' disease had received antithyroid drugs for over 5 years with positive TSH receptor antibodies. Study results and limitations: Clonotypes that were public and shared totalled 2,500 to 3,500 in persistent patients versus about 1,000 in new patients. Gene preferences differed: TRBV28, TRBJ1-2, TRBJ2-5 in persistent cases.

This clonotype was picked up a small number of times. Its antigen is not known. Time point denoted: persistent/refractory GD, antithyroid drugs over 5 years with positive TRAb. TCR sequences were obtained from RNA taken from PBMCs. Investigators prepared the TCR beta libraries by applying iRepertoire HTBI primers and Arm-PCR of CDR3 regions. Methods used by the authors: Sequenced samples collectively carried some 60 TRBV and over 11 TRBJ segments. TCRdb re-called the multiplex PCR reads through MiXCR, storing one row per CDR3 protein. These V and J calls originate from TCRdb's pipeline instead of the authors' own analysis. The sample shows about 660,000 distinct CDR3 sequences, 25% to 35% of them seen only once. The ends were cut back, 0 bases at V and 4 bases at J, with 10 bases in the middle. This CDR3 contains 15 residues. The germline V gene encodes CDR1 MRHNA and CDR2 SNTAGT.

Here the sequenced sample was peripheral blood mononuclear cells (PBMCs), taken when the disease was refractory, from a patient treated with antithyroid drugs. The chain combines TRBV6-4 with TRBJ1-5, with no clear D. The sequence was obtained from a female donor with Graves disease. This CDR3 is CASSDSVRMNQPQHF. CDR3 DNA sequence: TGTGCCAGCAGTGACTCCGTCCGAATGAATCAGCCCCAGCATTTT.